This TCR beta chain was recovered during a study of cytomegalovirus exposure and HLA in healthy donors. As to this clone: The target antigen is unknown.

Findings of the study overall: Apparent HLA restriction characterized most CMV-associated TCR beta chains in a later analysis. In a later analysis, V- and J-gene trimming of beta chains associated with a DCLRE1C missense variant, replicated independently.

Primers: 60 Vbeta forward and 13 Jbeta reverse. TCRdb's table, derived via immunoSEQ multiplex PCR, lists solely in-frame clones and lacks some. The sample records hundreds of thousands of clones, over 65% being singletons. The sequencing sample was made of PBMCs. The clonotype was recovered from a man younger than 35 in good health and CMV-seronegative.

The CDR3 DNA reads as TGTGCCAGCAGCCAAGGGGGGGTAGCGGGAGGCTACGAGCAGTACTTC. Its protein product is CASSQGGVAGGYEQYF. The chain links TRBV14 to TRBJ2-7; 10 bases are a match to TRBD2. The CDR3 loop spans 16 amino acids. The germline V gene encodes CDR1 SGHDN and CDR2 FVKESK. J was trimmed by 3 bases and V by 1 base; bases with no gene match: 6.